The table lists the clone carrying this T cell receptor beta chain with many counts. The entry originates in a study of read filtering for tumor transcriptome and immune sequencing. Study-wide background: DNase treatment preceded whole-transcriptome library preparation.

V lost 6 bases, J lost 8 bases, and 14 bases lay in between. CDR3 length: 13 residues. In germline, CDR1 is LNHNV, CDR2 YYDKDF (reference sequence). Molecular barcoded adaptors covering alpha/delta and beta/gamma chains were used on 400 to 450 ng RNA. MiXCR was run by TCRdb on the reads, yielding one entry per CDR3 protein. The profile covers about 22,000 distinct CDR3 sequences, with roughly 13% appearing a single time and approximately 70% taken by the ten largest. This receptor was obtained from a donor over 35 with multiple myeloma. The chain is built from TRBV15 and TRBJ2-1; tentative D call: TRBD2 (6 bases). Sequencing used a population of CD138-negative cells sorted from bone marrow. CDR3 region: CATSGGIGDEQFF. CDR3 coding DNA: TGTGCCACCAGTGGCGGGATAGGGGATGAGCAGTTCTTC.